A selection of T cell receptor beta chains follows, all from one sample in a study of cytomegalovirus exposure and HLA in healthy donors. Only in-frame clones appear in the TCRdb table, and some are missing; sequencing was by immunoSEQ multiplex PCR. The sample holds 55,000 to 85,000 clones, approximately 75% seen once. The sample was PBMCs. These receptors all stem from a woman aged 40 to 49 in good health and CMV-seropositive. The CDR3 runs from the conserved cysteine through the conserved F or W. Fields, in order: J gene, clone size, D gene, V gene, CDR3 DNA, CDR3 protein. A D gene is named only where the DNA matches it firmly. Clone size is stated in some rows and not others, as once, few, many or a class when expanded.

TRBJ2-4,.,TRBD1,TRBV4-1,TGCGCCAGCAGCCAGGAGGGACAGGGGGTAGCCAAAAACATTCAGTACTTC,CASSQEGQGVAKNIQYF
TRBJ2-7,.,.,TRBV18,TGTGCCAGCTCCCCAGACAGGCGTACTACCTACGAGCAGTACTTC,CASSPDRRTTYEQYF
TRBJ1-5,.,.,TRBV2,TGTGCCAGCAGTGGAGGGACACTGAATCAGCCCCAGCATTTT,CASSGGTLNQPQHF
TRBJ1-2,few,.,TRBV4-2,TGTGCCAGCAGCCAAGCCTCAACGCGGGGGTATGGCTACACCTTC,CASSQASTRGYGYTF
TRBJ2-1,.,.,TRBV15,TGTGCCACCAGCAGAGATTGGAGGGGAAATGAGCAGTTCTTC,CATSRDWRGNEQFF
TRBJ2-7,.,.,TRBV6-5,TGTGCCAGCATTAAACGGGGGACCTACGAGCAGTACTTC,CASIKRGTYEQYF
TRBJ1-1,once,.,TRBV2,TGTGCCAGCCTCAGGAAGAACACTGAAGCTTTCTTT,CASLRKNTEAFF
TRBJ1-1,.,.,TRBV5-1,TGCGCCAGCAGCTTTGCCGGAGGGGTGCGTACTGAAGCTTTCTTT,CASSFAGGVRTEAFF
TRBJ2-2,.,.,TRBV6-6,TGTGCCACGAGGGCCGGGGAGCTGTTTTTT,CATRAGELFF
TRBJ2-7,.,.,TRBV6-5,TGTGCCAGCAAAAGCACCTACGAGCAGTACTTC,CASKSTYEQYF
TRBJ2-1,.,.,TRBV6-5,TGTGCCAGCAGTTCCCCCCCATTCAACAATGAGCAGTTCTTC,CASSSPPFNNEQFF
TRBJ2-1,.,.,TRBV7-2,TGTGCCAGCAGCTTAGAAGCTTTTCGAAGCTCCTACAATGAGCAGTTCTTC,CASSLEAFRSSYNEQFF
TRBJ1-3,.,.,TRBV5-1,TGCGCCAGCAGCTTGATGTGGAATTACGGGACTAGGGGCATCGGAGACACCATATATTTT,CASSLMWNYGTRGIGDTIYF
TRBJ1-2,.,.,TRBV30,TGTGCCTGGAGGACGGACAGTTGGAACTATGGCTACACCTTC,CAWRTDSWNYGYTF
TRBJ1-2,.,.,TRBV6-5,TGTGCCAGCAGTTACTCGAAAGTGGACAGACCTCACACCTTC,CASSYSKVDRPHTF
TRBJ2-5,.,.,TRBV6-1,TGTGCCAGCAGTGAAGGGTGGCAGGGCGGGAAAGAGACCCAGTACTTC,CASSEGWQGGKETQYF
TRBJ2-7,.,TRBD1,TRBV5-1,TGCGCCAGCAGCCGGACTCCGGACAGGGAGCAGTACTTC,CASSRTPDREQYF
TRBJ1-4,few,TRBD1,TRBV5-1,TGCGCCAGCAGCTTGGACGGACAGGGGGGTGAAAAACTGTTTTTT,CASSLDGQGGEKLFF
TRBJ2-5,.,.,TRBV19,TGTGCCAGTAGTATAGTAGCGACGGGGTCGGAGACCCAGTACTTC,CASSIVATGSETQYF
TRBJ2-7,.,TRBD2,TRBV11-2,TGTGCCAGCAGCTTAGATTCGGTAGCGGGGGACTACGAGCAGTACTTC,CASSLDSVAGDYEQYF
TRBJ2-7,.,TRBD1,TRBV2,TGTGCCAGCAGCCTACAGGGGTTCTCCTACGAGCAGTACTTC,CASSLQGFSYEQYF
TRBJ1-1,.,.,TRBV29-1,TGCAGCGCCTCAGGGGTGGCCGTCGAAGCTTTCTTT,CSASGVAVEAFF
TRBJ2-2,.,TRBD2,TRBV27,TGTGCCAGCAGTGTCCGGGACTACGCCGGGGAGCTGTTTTTT,CASSVRDYAGELFF
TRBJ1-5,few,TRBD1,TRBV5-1,TGCGCCAGCAGCTTCGGGACAGCGGACGGGATGTGGGCCCAGCATTTT,CASSFGTADGMWAQHF
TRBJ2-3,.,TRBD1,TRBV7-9,TGTGCCAGCAGCTTACTAGGACAGGGGATAAATACGCAGTATTTT,CASSLLGQGINTQYF
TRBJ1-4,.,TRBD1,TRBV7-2,TGTGCCAGCAGCTTACACGACAGGGGCGAGGGGGGAAAACTGTTTTTT,CASSLHDRGEGGKLFF
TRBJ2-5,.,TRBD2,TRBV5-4,TGTGCCAGCAGCTCCGCGGGGGGGCCCCCCTGGGAGACCCAGTACTTC,CASSSAGGPPWETQYF
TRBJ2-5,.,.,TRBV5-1,TGCGCCAGCAGCTTGTGGGGGGAGGAAGGAGAGACCCAGTACTTC,CASSLWGEEGETQYF
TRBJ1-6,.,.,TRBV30,TGTGCCTGGCCCGGGTCACCCCTCCACTTT,CAWPGSPLHF
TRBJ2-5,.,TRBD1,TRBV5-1,TGCGCCAGCAGCGGGGGGACAGGCCAAGAGACCCAGTACTTC,CASSGGTGQETQYF
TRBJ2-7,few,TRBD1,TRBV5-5,TGTGCCAGCAGCGGGGAGCGGACAGGAGGTTCCTACGAGCAGTACTTC,CASSGERTGGSYEQYF
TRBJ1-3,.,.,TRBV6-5,TGTGCCAGCACCGCGGGGGGCACCATATATTTT,CASTAGGTIYF
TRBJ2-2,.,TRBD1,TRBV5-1,TGCGCCAGCAGCCTAGGGGGCTCTTCAGCCGGGGAGCTGTTTTTT,CASSLGGSSAGELFF
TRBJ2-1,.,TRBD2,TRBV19,TGTGCCGGAGCGGGGGGGAAGACCTACAATGAGCAGTTCTTC,CAGAGGKTYNEQFF
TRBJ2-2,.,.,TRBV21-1,TGTGCCAGCAGCAAAGAGGGGGGGGCGATAGCCGGGGAGCTGTTTTTT,CASSKEGGAIAGELFF
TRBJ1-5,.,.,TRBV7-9,TGTGCCAGCAGCGCGGGACGGATCAATCAGCCCCAGCATTTT,CASSAGRINQPQHF
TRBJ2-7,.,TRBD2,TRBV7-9,TGTGCCAGCAGCCAACTAACTCTAGCGGGATCATACGAGCAGTACTTC,CASSQLTLAGSYEQYF
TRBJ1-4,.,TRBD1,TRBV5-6,TGTGCCAGCAGCTTCAAGACAGGGGCGCGAAATGGAAAACTGTTTTTT,CASSFKTGARNGKLFF
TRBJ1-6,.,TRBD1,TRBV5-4,TGTGCCAGCAGCTTGGATCCCCCCAGGGGGCCACCCCTCCACTTT,CASSLDPPRGPPLHF
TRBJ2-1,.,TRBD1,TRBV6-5,TGTGCCAGCAGTCGATCCGGGACAGCATACAATGAGCAGTTCTTC,CASSRSGTAYNEQFF
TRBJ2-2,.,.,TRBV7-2,TGTGCCAGCAGCTTATGGGCAGGAGGTCGCACCGGGGAGCTGTTTTTT,CASSLWAGGRTGELFF
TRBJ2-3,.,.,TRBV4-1,TGCGCCAGCAGCCAAGATATTACGGAGGCAGATACGCAGTATTTT,CASSQDITEADTQYF
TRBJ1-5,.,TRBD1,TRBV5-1,TGCGCCAGCAGCTTGTCACAGGGGGATCAGCCCCAGCATTTT,CASSLSQGDQPQHF
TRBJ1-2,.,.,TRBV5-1,TGCGCCAGCACCTTGGACCCGGGCTATGGCTACACCTTC,CASTLDPGYGYTF
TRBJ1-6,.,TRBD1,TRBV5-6,TGTGCCAGCAGCTCCGATACAGGGGACTTTAATTCACCCCTCCACTTT,CASSSDTGDFNSPLHF
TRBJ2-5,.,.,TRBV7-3,TGTGCCAGCAGCTTAACCGGTTCAGGGATAGGGGAGACCCAGTACTTC,CASSLTGSGIGETQYF
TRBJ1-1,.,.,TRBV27,TGTGCCAGCAGTTGGGGGCGGGGGAGCACTGAAGCTTTCTTT,CASSWGRGSTEAFF
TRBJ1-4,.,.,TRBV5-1,TGCGCCAGCAGCGGCTCTCCTCAGACAACTAATGAAAAACTGTTTTTT,CASSGSPQTTNEKLFF